What follows are 14 T cell receptor beta chains derived from one specimen sequenced in a study of blood T cell repertoires in COVID-19. Only in-frame clones appear in the TCRdb table, and some are missing; sequencing was by immunoSEQ multiplex PCR. The sample includes 100,000 to 150,000 clones, 65% to 90% of them seen just once. The specimen was peripheral blood. Receptors were obtained from a man older than 75 with active or convalescent COVID-19.

The J gene is TRBJ2-1, the V gene TRBV5-1; D gene unclear. Trimming removed 1 base from V and 7 bases from J, with 6 bases in between. CDR3 length: 12 amino acids. The V gene's germline CDR1 is SGHRS and CDR2 YFSETQ. The CDR3, as DNA: TGCGCCAGCAGCTTGCCCCAGAATGAGCAGTTCTTC. Its protein product is CASSLPQNEQFF.

This chain links TRBV7-2 with TRBJ2-1; 9 positions agree with TRBD2. The germline gives CDR1 SGHTA, CDR2 FQGNSA. CDR3 length equals 16 residues. Trimming at V came to 4 bases and at J to 7 bases, leaving 11 bases not matched to a gene. For the CDR3, the DNA is TGTGCCAGCAGCTCCCGCGGGAGGGCCTTGAGGAATGAGCAGTTCTTC. It specifies CASSSRGRALRNEQFF.

The chain carries TRBV15 and TRBJ1-2, with 9 bases fitting TRBD1. CDR3 length: 14 residues. Germline V gives CDR1 LNHNV, CDR2 YYDKDF (reference sequence). The junction had 4 bases not matched to a gene; V was cut back by 5 bases and J by 3 bases. CDR3 sequence reads: CATSDRGVHYGYTF. DNA for the CDR3: TGTGCCACCAGCGACAGGGGGGTCCACTATGGCTACACCTTC.

This chain uses TRBV7-9 with TRBJ1-3; 8 bases align to TRBD1. Per germline, CDR1 SEHNR and CDR2 FQNEAQ (reference sequence). The J segment lost 0 bases and the V segment lost 1 base, leaving 2 bases of the junction unmatched. The CDR3 loop spans 16 amino acids. The DNA for the CDR3 is TGTGCCAGCAGCTTAGTCGGGACAGGCTCTGGAAACACCATATATTTT. The encoded protein is CASSLVGTGSGNTIYF.

The sample holds one count of this clone. V is TRBV14 and J is TRBJ2-2, with D hard to call. CDR3 length: 14 residues. Trimming took 4 bases from V and 1 from J, leaving 7 bases between them. The V gene's germline CDR1 is SGHDN and CDR2 FVKESK. The CDR3 region is CASSRSRNTGELFF. The DNA for the CDR3 is TGTGCCAGCAGCCGTAGCCGGAACACCGGGGAGCTGTTTTTT.

The chain uses TRBV7-8 and TRBJ1-4; 7 bases map to TRBD1. The V gene's germline CDR1 is SGHVS and CDR2 FQNEAQ. CDR3 length: 21 residues. V shed 0 bases, J shed 2 bases, and the junction held 18 bases outside the gene matches. CDR3 region: CASSLAVLSRLQTGTNEKLFF. The CDR3 nucleotides read TGTGCCAGCAGCTTAGCGGTGCTCTCTAGGCTTCAGACAGGGACTAATGAAAAACTGTTTTTT.

The genes are TRBV7-9 and TRBJ2-5, with 7 bases matching TRBD1. There are 13 residues in the CDR3. V lost 5 bases and J lost 5; bases outside the gene matches: 5. From germline, CDR1 is SEHNR and CDR2 FQNEAQ (reference sequence). The CDR3 region is CASSPGQLETQYF. The DNA of the CDR3 is TGTGCCAGCAGCCCGGGACAGCTTGAGACCCAGTACTTC.

This clone showed up just a few times. The V and J genes are TRBV5-1 and TRBJ1-1; TRBD1 aligns across 7 bases. The trim removed 2 bases at V and 0 bases at J, leaving 7 bases unmatched. Germline V gene lookup returns CDR1 SGHRS and CDR2 YFSETQ. The CDR3 covers 16 residues. In nucleotides, the CDR3 is TGCGCCAGCAGCTTCCAACCAGGGGGGTTGAACACTGAAGCTTTCTTT. This codes for CASSFQPGGLNTEAFF. Full variable domain (remainder filled in from reference TRBV5-1 and TRBJ1-1): KAGVTQTPRYLIKTRGQQVTLSCSPISGHRSVSWYQQTPGQGLQFLFEYFSETQRNKGNFPGRFSGRQFSNSRSEMNVSTLELGDSALYLCASSFQPGGLNTEAFFGQGTRLTVV.

This chain joins TRBV29-1 and TRBJ2-2; TRBD2 agrees at 7 bases. This CDR3 has 15 residues. Germline CDR1 reads SQVTM; CDR2 reads ANQGSEA. CDR3 coding DNA: TGCGGTGTTAGCGGGTTCAACACGAACACCGGGGAGCTGTTTTTT. It codes for CGVSGFNTNTGELFF.

The rearrangement joins TRBV7-8 to TRBJ2-3, with 11 bases fitting TRBD2. This CDR3 comprises 16 residues. J lost 0 bases, V lost 5 bases, and 4 bases had no gene match. The germline gives CDR1 SGHVS, CDR2 FQNEAQ. The CDR3 DNA follows: TGTGCCAGCAGCGCACTAGCGGGAGCTAGCACAGATACGCAGTATTTT. It encodes CASSALAGASTDTQYF.

The chain uses TRBV5-1 and TRBJ1-6, with a weak D call TRBD1 (6 bases). The CDR3 loop spans 14 amino acids. V was pared by 0 bases and J by 10 bases, with 11 bases between. The V gene's germline CDR1 is SGHRS and CDR2 YFSETQ. The CDR3 here is CASSLEGERSPLHF. The DNA of the CDR3 is TGCGCCAGCAGCTTGGAGGGGGAAAGGTCACCCCTCCACTTT.

This chain uses TRBV7-2 with TRBJ2-3; D perhaps matches TRBD2 (6 bases). The germline V gene has CDR1 SGHTA and CDR2 FQGNSA. This CDR3 has 15 residues. Trimming removed 5 bases from V and 2 bases from J, with 14 bases in between. CDR3 DNA: TGTGCCAGCAGCCCCGTTTGGGAGGCCACAGATACGCAGTATTTT. Its translation: CASSPVWEATDTQYF.

The chain uses TRBV12-5 and TRBJ2-1; tentatively, D is TRBD2 (7 bases). Trimming pared 7 bases from V and 3 bases from J, leaving 19 bases between. CDR1 and CDR2 from the germline V gene are LGHNT and FRNRAP. The CDR3 is 16 amino acids. The CDR3 DNA reads as TGTGCTAGTGCCAACGCAGGGCGGGGGCGCTACAATGAGCAGTTCTTC. Encoded protein: CASANAGRGRYNEQFF.

The chain has TRBV2 and TRBJ2-3, with TRBD2 identical over 7 bases. Germline lookup yields CDR1 SNHLY and CDR2 FYNNEI. The CDR3 totals 16 residues. After removal of 6 bases from V and 2 bases from J, the junction contained 11 bases not matched to a gene. DNA for the CDR3: TGTGCCAGCAGAACTCCCCCGCGGGGGATCACAGATACGCAGTATTTT. Amino acid sequence: CASRTPPRGITDTQYF.